The following is a T cell receptor beta chain sequence with its context. Its antigen remains unknown. These data are taken from a study of early T cells in non-severe SARS-CoV-2 infection. Study in general: The sequenced material was bulk RNA from unsorted whole blood, and its chains were unpaired.

Attachment of unique molecular identifiers to individual cDNA molecules was performed. TCRdb independently ran MiXCR on the 5' RACE reads; one entry per CDR3 protein. The sample shows tens of thousands of distinct CDR3 sequences, 5.5% to 8% of them seen only once. General study findings and limits: Anti-spike CD8 responses were favored in VDJdb matching, and private and CD4 specificities were missed.

V shed 2 bases and J shed 2 bases, with 7 bases lying between them. The CDR3 totals 13 residues. Germline-derived CDR1 and CDR2 are DFQATT and SNEGSKA (reference sequence). The gene calls are TRBV20-1 and TRBJ2-1; D not certain. The sample consisted of whole blood. This sequence was found in an adult who was a healthcare worker with PCR-confirmed SARS-CoV-2 infection or an uninfected control (not recorded which). Here the CDR3 DNA reads TGCAGTGCTAGACTTAAAACCTACAATGAGCAGTTCTTC. Translating gives CSARLKTYNEQFF.